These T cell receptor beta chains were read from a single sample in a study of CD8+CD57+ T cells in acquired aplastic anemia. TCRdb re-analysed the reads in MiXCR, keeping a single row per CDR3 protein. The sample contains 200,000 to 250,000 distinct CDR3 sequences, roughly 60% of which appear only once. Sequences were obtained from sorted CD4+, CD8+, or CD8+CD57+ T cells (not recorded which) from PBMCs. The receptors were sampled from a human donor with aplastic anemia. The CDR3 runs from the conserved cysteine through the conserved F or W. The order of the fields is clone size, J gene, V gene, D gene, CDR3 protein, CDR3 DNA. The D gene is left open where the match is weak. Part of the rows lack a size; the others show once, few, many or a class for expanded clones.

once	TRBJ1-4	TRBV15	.	CATSRDSRSNEKLFF	TGTGCCACCAGCAGAGATTCAAGAAGTAATGAAAAACTGTTTTTT
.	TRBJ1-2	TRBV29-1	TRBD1	CSVELGQNYGYTF	TGCAGCGTTGAGTTGGGACAGAACTATGGCTACACCTTC
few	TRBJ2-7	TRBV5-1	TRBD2	CASSLTSGSYYEQYF	TGCGCCAGCAGCCTAACTAGCGGGAGTTACTACGAGCAGTACTTC
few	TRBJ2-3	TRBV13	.	CASSLSDTQYF	TGTGCCAGCAGCTTGTCCGATACGCAGTATTTT
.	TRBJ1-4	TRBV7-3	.	CASSFNPRTGNEKLFF	TGTGCCAGCAGCTTTAATCCCAGGACCGGTAATGAAAAACTGTTTTTT
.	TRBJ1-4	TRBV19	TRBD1	CASSSRLTGINEKLFF	TGTGCCAGTAGTTCTCGACTGACAGGGATAAATGAAAAACTGTTTTTT
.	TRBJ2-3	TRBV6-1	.	CASRTIVSGTSTDTQYF	TGTGCCAGCAGGACGATAGTTAGCGGAACTAGCACAGATACGCAGTATTTT
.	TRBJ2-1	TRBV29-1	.	CSAAPPGGHEQFF	TGCAGCGCCGCCCCACCCGGTGGGCATGAGCAGTTCTTC
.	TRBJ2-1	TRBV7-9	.	CASSAGSPRYNEQFF	TGTGCCAGCAGCGCAGGGTCGCCCCGTTACAATGAGCAGTTCTTC
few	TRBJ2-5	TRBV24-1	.	CATSDSGTARETQYF	TGTGCCACCAGTGATTCCGGGACGGCGAGGGAGACCCAGTACTTC
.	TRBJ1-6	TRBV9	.	CASSVDSGSQPLHF	TGTGCCAGCAGCGTAGATTCAGGCTCCCAGCCCCTCCACTTT
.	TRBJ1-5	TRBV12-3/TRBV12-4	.	CASSLWARQPQHF	TGTGCCAGCAGTTTATGGGCTCGGCAGCCCCAGCATTTT
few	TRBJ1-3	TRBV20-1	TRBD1	CSARGQGALTIYF	TGCAGTGCTAGGGGGCAGGGGGCACTCACCATATATTTT
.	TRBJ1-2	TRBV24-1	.	CATSDRGTGYGYTF	TGTGCCACCAGTGACAGGGGAACGGGCTATGGCTACACCTTC
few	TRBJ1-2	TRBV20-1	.	CSARDPAKPSYGYTF	TGCAGTGCTAGAGATCCAGCCAAACCCAGCTATGGCTACACCTTC
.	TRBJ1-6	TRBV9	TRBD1	CASSVGGQGSRNSPLHF	TGTGCCAGCAGCGTGGGGGGACAGGGATCGCGTAATTCACCCCTCCACTTT